One and the same sample provided the 14 T cell receptor beta chains below, sequenced in a study of blood T cell repertoires in COVID-19. The protocol was immunoSEQ multiplex PCR, while the TCRdb copy is restricted to in-frame clones and leaves out a portion. In the table there are approximately 240,000 clones, about 93% of which are singletons. The sequencing sample was made of PBMCs or T cells enriched from blood (not recorded which). The receptors derive from a woman between 18 and 29 years old who had recovered from COVID-19.

The chain couples TRBV11-1 to TRBJ2-7; the D gene is possibly TRBD2 (6 bases). CDR1 and CDR2 from the germline V gene are SGHAT and FQDESV (reference sequence). V was cut by 6 bases and J by 4 bases, with 16 bases left in between. The CDR3 has 14 amino acids. The CDR3 coding sequence is TGTGCCAGCAGTCCGGGACTCCTGAGGTACGAGCAGTACTTC. It yields the protein CASSPGLLRYEQYF.

The table lists this clone with a count of one. V usage is TRBV9 and J usage is TRBJ2-1; D is unresolved. V gave up 4 bases and J gave up 9 bases, with 8 bases separating them. CDR1 is SGDLS, CDR2 YYNGEE, per germline. The CDR3 spans 11 residues. The CDR3 loop is CASSPGGEQFF. The CDR3 region has the DNA TGTGCCAGCAGCCCCGGCGGTGAGCAGTTCTTC.

The V and J genes are TRBV19 and TRBJ1-5; maybe TRBD1 (5 bases). CDR1 and CDR2 (germline): LNHDA, SQIVND (reference sequence). CDR3 length: 14 amino acids. The ends were cut back, 5 bases at V and 2 bases at J, with 10 bases in the middle. The CDR3 region is CASSRGVRNQPQHF. The CDR3 nucleotides are TGTGCCAGTAGTCGGGGGGTTCGCAATCAGCCCCAGCATTTT.

The V and J genes are TRBV24-1 and TRBJ1-1; no firm D call. The CDR3 runs to 13 residues. The germline V gene encodes CDR1 KGHDR and CDR2 SFDVKD. The V gene lost 12 bases and the J gene lost 3 bases, with 16 bases spanning the gap. CDR3 amino acids: CAVGDVQHTEAFF. The CDR3 coding sequence is TGTGCCGTCGGAGACGTCCAGCACACTGAAGCTTTCTTT.

This chain joins TRBV28 and TRBJ2-7; D remains ambiguous. V shed 3 bases and J shed 2 bases, with 8 bases lying between them. The CDR3 consists of 13 residues. Germline V gene data show CDR1 as MDHEN and CDR2 as SYDVKM. The CDR3 bases are TGTGCCAGCAGTTTTCCACTGACCTACGAGCAGTACTTC. This translates into CASSFPLTYEQYF.

This clone was found a few times. V and J are TRBV7-2 and TRBJ2-5; TRBD1 might be the D (6 bases). Germline assignment: CDR1 SGHTA and CDR2 FQGNSA. Trimming shortened V by 5 bases and J by 12 bases, and 16 bases separated the two germline ends. This CDR3 region has 12 residues. CDR3 in DNA: TGTGCCAGCAGCACCCGGAACGGACAGAAGTACTTC. Its translation is CASSTRNGQKYF.

This chain connects TRBV3-1 (or the pseudogene TRBV3-2) to TRBJ2-7; no reliable D call. The CDR3 totals 12 residues. Trimming pared 4 bases from V and 1 base from J, leaving 5 bases between. The germline V gene encodes CDR1 LGHDT and CDR2 YNNKEL (reference sequence). The CDR3 reads CASSRVSYEQYF. Written as DNA, the CDR3 is TGTGCCAGCAGCCGAGTTTCCTACGAGCAGTACTTC.

The chain uses TRBV5-1 and TRBJ2-1; 15 bases fit TRBD2. This CDR3 contains 18 residues. Germline V gene data show CDR1 as SGHRS and CDR2 as YFSETQ. Trimming cost V 4 bases and J 4 bases; bases outside gene matches: 9. Written as DNA, the CDR3 is TGCGCCAGCAGCCCGGGACTAGCGGGAGGTCCTATATACAATGAGCAGTTCTTC. Translating it yields CASSPGLAGGPIYNEQFF.

With respect to this clone: This specimen includes other DNA sequences encoding the same CDR3. This sequence joins TRBV18 and TRBJ1-2; 11 bases match TRBD1. Germline CDR1 and CDR2: KGHSH and LQKENI. V lost 2 bases to trimming and J lost 5 bases; unmatched junction nucleotides: 4. The CDR3 is made up of 15 amino acids. CDR3 sequence: CASSPGQGARYGYTF. The CDR3 DNA reads as TGTGCCAGCTCACCAGGACAGGGGGCGAGGTATGGCTACACCTTC. Complete variable domain (other parts from reference TRBV18 and TRBJ1-2): NAGVMQNPRHLVRRRGQEARLRCSPMKGHSHVYWYRQLPEEGLKFMVYLQKENIIDESGMPKERFSAEFPKEGPSILRIQQVVRGDSAAYFCASSPGQGARYGYTFGSGTRLTVV.

CDR3 DNA sequence: TGTGCCAGTAGTGGGTGGGTGAAGAGCGGGAGAGAGAACAATGAGCAGTTCTTC. Its protein product is CASSGWVKSGRENNEQFF. The chain recombines TRBV19 with TRBJ2-1; 8 bases are shared with TRBD2. The trim removed 5 bases at V and 5 bases at J, leaving 17 bases unmatched. CDR3 length equals 18 residues. CDR1 and CDR2 from the germline V gene are LNHDA and SQIVND (reference sequence).

This chain connects TRBV11-2 to TRBJ1-6; D possibly corresponds to TRBD1 (6 bases). This CDR3 region has 15 residues. Trimming pared 0 bases from V and 7 bases from J, leaving 10 bases between. CDR1 is SGHAT and CDR2 is FQNNGV in the germline V gene. The CDR3 nucleotides read TGTGCCAGCAGCTTAGATCGGACAGACAATTCACCCCTCCACTTT. This encodes CASSLDRTDNSPLHF.

V is TRBV14 and J is TRBJ2-6, with 12 bases aligning to TRBD1. Losses at the gene ends were 3 bases for V and 13 bases for J; bases not matched to a gene: 13. Germline CDR1 reads SGHDN; CDR2 reads FVKESK. The CDR3 totals 17 residues. The CDR3 protein is CASSHDEPGQGAKVLTF. CDR3 in DNA: TGTGCCAGCAGCCATGACGAACCGGGACAGGGGGCGAAAGTCCTGACTTTC.

V and J are TRBV29-1 and TRBJ1-1; D is possibly TRBD1 (5 bases). Germline CDR1 and CDR2: SQVTM and ANQGSEA. This CDR3 is 13 amino acids long. V lost 3 bases, J lost 2 bases, and 10 bases lay in between. The CDR3 loop is CSVEVRTNTEAFF. CDR3 sequence (DNA): TGCAGCGTTGAGGTCAGGACAAACACTGAAGCTTTCTTT.

This clone occurred once. The genes are TRBV20-1 and TRBJ1-6; D is unclear. CDR1 and CDR2 from the germline V gene are DFQATT and SNEGSKA (reference sequence). The CDR3 sequence is 17 residues long. Trimming took off 3 bases at V and 3 bases at J, with 18 bases between the two ends. The CDR3 spells CSASLSGAINYNSPLHF. The CDR3 DNA is TGCAGTGCTAGTCTATCGGGAGCGATTAACTATAATTCACCCCTCCACTTT.